These 5 T cell receptor beta chains came from one sample sequenced in a study of T cell repertoires in cytomegalovirus infection. TCRdb reanalysed the reads using MiXCR and keeps one entry per CDR3 protein. The table includes 200,000 to 250,000 distinct CDR3 sequences, 22% detected once. Sequenced: CD8+ T cells from PBMCs. The receptors stem from a human donor in good health (CMV status not recorded). Some clones in this sample may be carry-over from other donors' samples.

Comment on this clonotype: Since a much larger clone is just one base distant, this may be a read error. This chain links TRBV20-1 with TRBJ1-2; D gene ambiguous. The CDR3 is made up of 12 amino acids. In germline, CDR1 is DFQATT, CDR2 SNEGSKA (reference sequence). This CDR3 reads CSLRERWGGYSF. The CDR3, as DNA: TGCAGTTTAAGGGAACGTTGGGGAGGCTACAGCTTC.

The chain is built from TRBV28 and TRBJ2-2; 7 bases are a match to TRBD2. The trim removed 2 bases at V and 5 bases at J, leaving 8 bases unmatched. Germline lookup yields CDR1 MDHEN and CDR2 SYDVKM. The CDR3 runs to 16 residues. CDR3 DNA: TGTGCCAGCAGTTTAGGGCCGGGAGGAACTACCGGGGAGCTGTTTTTT. This sequence encodes CASSLGPGGTTGELFF.

The chain employs TRBV7-9 and TRBJ2-3, with D perhaps matching TRBD1 (7 bases). The CDR3 contains 16 residues. V gave up 6 bases and J gave up 3 bases, with 19 bases separating them. Germline V gene lookup returns CDR1 SEHNR and CDR2 FQNEAQ (reference sequence). This CDR3 reads CASSSMVAGGTDTQYF. DNA of the CDR3: TGTGCCAGCAGTTCAATGGTGGCAGGGGGGACAGATACGCAGTATTTT.

This chain connects TRBV20-1 to TRBJ2-7; TRBD1 agrees at 11 bases. The CDR3 length is 16 residues. The ends lost 6 bases at V and 3 bases at J; junction bases unmatched: 13. Germline V CDR1 and CDR2: DFQATT, SNEGSKA (reference sequence). For the CDR3, the DNA is TGCAGTGCCCAATCAGGGGGGACAGGGGGGTTCTACGAGCAGTACTTC. Residues: CSAQSGGTGGFYEQYF.

This clonotype was recorded many times. V usage is TRBV6-5 and J usage is TRBJ1-2; the match to TRBD1 covers 8 bases. CDR3 length equals 14 residues. Germline V lookup: CDR1 MNHEY, CDR2 SVGAGI. Germline trimming cut 7 bases from V and 4 bases from J; bases unmatched to any gene: 8. CDR3 residues: CASNGQGGAYGYTF. CDR3 DNA: TGTGCCAGCAACGGACAGGGTGGGGCCTATGGCTACACCTTC.